These 6 T cell receptor beta chains share one sample of origin, sequenced in a study of T cell repertoires in ileal Crohn's disease. The time point is: neoterminal ileum biopsy at postoperative endoscopy, about 6 months after surgery. Measured with immunoSEQ multiplex PCR; TCRdb has only the in-frame clones, and not every one. The table has 8,000 to 10,000 clones, 78% seen once. Input material: ileal tissue. The receptor source for this set is an adult with Crohn's disease.

V and J are TRBV14 and TRBJ2-1, with 16 nucleotides matching TRBD2. Germline V gives CDR1 SGHDN, CDR2 FVKESK. The CDR3 runs to 20 residues. With 0 bases clipped from V and 7 bases from J, the junction kept 12 bases outside the gene matches. In DNA, the CDR3 is TGTGCCAGCAGCCAAGATGGGACTAGCGGGGGGGCTTACGGGAAAAATGAGCAGTTCTTC. Translation gives CASSQDGTSGGAYGKNEQFF.

The gene calls are TRBV7-2 and TRBJ2-3; a possible D gene is TRBD2 (7 bases). The CDR3 has 15 amino acids. The V end was cut by 5 bases, the J end by 5 bases, with 17 bases between. Looked up from germline, CDR1 is SGHTA and CDR2 is FQGNSA. Here the CDR3 reads CASSAKGGEEDTQYF. CDR3 coding DNA: TGTGCCAGCAGCGCCAAGGGGGGGGAGGAAGATACGCAGTATTTT. Variable domain in full (rest from reference TRBV7-2 and TRBJ2-3): GAGVSQSPSNKVTEKGKDVELRCDPISGHTALYWYRQSLGQGLEFLIYFQGNSAPDKSGLPSDRFSAERTGGSVSTLTIQRTQQEDSAVYLCASSAKGGEEDTQYFGPGTRLTVL.

A single count supports this clone. The rearrangement joins TRBV11-2 to TRBJ2-7; 10 bases agree with TRBD1. Germline V lookup: CDR1 SGHAT, CDR2 FQNNGV. The CDR3 runs to 17 residues. J lost 0 bases, V lost 1 base, and 6 bases had no gene match. CDR3 amino acids: CASSLGTGGVPSYEQYF. Here the CDR3 DNA reads TGTGCCAGCAGCTTAGGGACAGGGGGTGTTCCCTCCTACGAGCAGTACTTC.

This clone was seen a handful of times. The rearrangement joins TRBV7-2 to TRBJ2-2; perhaps TRBD1 as D (6 bases). CDR3 length equals 15 residues. V dropped 5 bases and J dropped 2 bases, with 12 bases sitting between them. Germline V CDR1 and CDR2: SGHTA, FQGNSA. CDR3 coding DNA: TGTGCCAGCAGCCCGACAGGATTTAACACCGGGGAGCTGTTTTTT. Translating it yields CASSPTGFNTGELFF.

The J gene is TRBJ2-2, the V gene TRBV19; D possibly corresponds to TRBD2 (6 bases). Germline CDR1 and CDR2: LNHDA and SQIVND (reference sequence). The V and J ends lost 3 bases and 5 bases respectively, with 13 bases between them. The CDR3 extends over 15 amino acids. In DNA, the CDR3 is TGTGCCAGTAGTATCATCGGGGGTGGGACCGGGGAGCTGTTTTTT. Protein product: CASSIIGGGTGELFF.

V usage is TRBV9 and J usage is TRBJ2-7; unclear D gene. In germline, CDR1 is SGDLS, CDR2 YYNGEE. The V and J ends lost 2 bases and 6 bases respectively, with 15 bases between them. The CDR3 loop spans 14 amino acids. CDR3 in amino acids: CASSVSEPSGEQYF. The DNA of the CDR3 is TGTGCCAGCAGCGTCTCGGAACCGTCGGGCGAGCAGTACTTC.